This T cell receptor (beta chain) was identified in a study of blood T cells in healthy people across ages. Notes on the study in general: It was not known whether donors were CMV positive (a possible confounder of expanded clonotype changes). Whereas aged donors had fewer naive CD4+ cells, long-lived donors had more of them and higher diversity.

A sample-barcoded 5' primer and a J-beta primer mix were used in a second PCR of about 7 to 12 cycles. TCRdb itself ran the 5' RACE reads through MiXCR, one entry per CDR3 protein. The table has approximately 1,700,000 distinct CDR3 sequences, more than 35% seen once. The CDR3 has 17 residues. Germline CDR1 LGHNA, CDR2 YSLEER. Trimming took 0 bases from V and 4 from J, leaving 18 bases between them. Russia was home to the donors, healthy Caucasian individuals aged about 6 to 90. To note about this clonotype: Its antigen is currently unknown.

This sequence joins TRBV4-3 and TRBJ1-1; D gene uncertain. Material: blood. This clonotype originated in a human donor in good health. The chain's CDR3 is CASSQDLGVGFGTEAFF. The CDR3 region has the DNA TGCGCCAGCAGCCAAGATCTGGGAGTAGGGTTCGGCACTGAAGCTTTCTTT.